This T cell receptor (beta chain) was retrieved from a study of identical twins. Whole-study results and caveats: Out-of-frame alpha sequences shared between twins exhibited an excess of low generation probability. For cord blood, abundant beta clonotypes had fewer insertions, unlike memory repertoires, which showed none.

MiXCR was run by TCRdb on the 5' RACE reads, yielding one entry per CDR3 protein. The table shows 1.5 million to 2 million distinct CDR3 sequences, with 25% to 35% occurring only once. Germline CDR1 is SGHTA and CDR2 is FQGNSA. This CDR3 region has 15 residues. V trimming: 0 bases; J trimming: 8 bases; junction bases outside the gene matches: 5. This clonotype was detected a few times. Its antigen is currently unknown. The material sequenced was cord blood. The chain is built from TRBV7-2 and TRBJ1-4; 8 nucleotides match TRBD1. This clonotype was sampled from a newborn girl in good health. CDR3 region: CASSLATGEEEKLFF. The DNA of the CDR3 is TGTGCCAGCAGCTTAGCGACAGGGGAAGAAGAAAAACTGTTTTTT.